These 15 T cell receptor beta chains originate from one sample sequenced in a study of blood T cell repertoires in COVID-19. Sequencing used immunoSEQ multiplex PCR; TCRdb keeps in-frame clones, though not all of them. The sample has 200,000 to 250,000 clones; over 75% are singletons. Sequences were obtained from PBMCs or T cells enriched from blood (not recorded which). These receptors came from a woman between 45 and 65 years old with acute COVID-19.

The V gene is TRBV5-1, the J gene TRBJ1-1; 7 bases align to TRBD1. This CDR3 contains 15 residues. J gave up 4 bases and V 2 bases, and 8 bases lay outside the gene matches. CDR1 SGHRS and CDR2 YFSETQ come from the germline V gene. This chain's CDR3 is CASSFYRGRGTEAFF. The CDR3 DNA sequence: TGCGCCAGCAGCTTCTACAGGGGCAGGGGCACTGAAGCTTTCTTT. Supplemented by reference TRBV5-1 and TRBJ1-1, the full variable domain reads KAGVTQTPRYLIKTRGQQVTLSCSPISGHRSVSWYQQTPGQGLQFLFEYFSETQRNKGNFPGRFSGRQFSNSRSEMNVSTLELGDSALYLCASSFYRGRGTEAFFGQGTRLTVV.

V and J are TRBV2 and TRBJ1-6, with D maybe TRBD1 (6 bases). The CDR3 contains 14 residues. CDR1 is SNHLY and CDR2 is FYNNEI in the germline V gene. V gave up 5 bases and J gave up 7 bases, with 12 bases separating them. CDR3 DNA sequence: TGTGCCAGCAGTACTACAGGGTGGAATTCACCCCTCCACTTT. It codes for CASSTTGWNSPLHF.

The CDR3: CASSAQGVSYTF. Written as DNA, the CDR3 is TGTGCCAGCAGTGCACAGGGGGTTAGCTACACCTTC. This chain links TRBV2 with TRBJ1-2; TRBD1 agrees at 8 bases. This CDR3 contains 12 residues. CDR1 and CDR2 (germline): SNHLY, FYNNEI. V trimming: 4 bases; J trimming: 9 bases; junction bases outside the gene matches: 4.

The chain uses TRBV10-3 and TRBJ2-1; TRBD2 matches 12 bases. The V segment lost 0 bases and the J segment 7 bases; nucleotides outside the gene matches: 4. CDR3 length: 16 amino acids. CDR1 and CDR2 from the germline V gene are ENHRY and SYGVKD. CDR3 amino acids: CAISESTSGGENEQFF. CDR3 bases: TGTGCCATCAGTGAGTCGACTAGCGGGGGCGAAAATGAGCAGTTCTTC.

This clone was detected only a few times. V gene TRBV5-4 combines with J gene TRBJ2-6; tentatively, D is TRBD1 (5 bases). With 4 bases removed from V and 0 bases from J, the gap between germline ends came to 8 bases. The CDR3 runs 15 residues. The germline CDR1 and CDR2 sequences are SGHNT and YYREEE (reference sequence). CDR3 in DNA: TGTGCCAGCAGCCTGCAGGGCTCTGGGGCCAACGTCCTGACTTTC. Protein product: CASSLQGSGANVLTF.

This chain uses TRBV6-6 with TRBJ2-7; maybe TRBD2 (6 bases). CDR1 is MNHNY and CDR2 is SVGAGI in the germline V gene (reference sequence). V was shortened by 6 bases and J by 1 base, with 13 bases between the two germline ends. This CDR3 comprises 14 residues. The chain's CDR3 is CASRGGLNSYEQYF. The CDR3 region has the DNA TGTGCCAGCAGGGGGGGTTTGAATTCCTACGAGCAGTACTTC.

This chain uses TRBV30 with TRBJ2-3; 15 positions agree with TRBD2. Germline V gene lookup returns CDR1 GTSNPN and CDR2 SVGIG (reference sequence). After removal of 2 bases from V and 4 bases from J, the junction contained 7 bases not matched to a gene. CDR3 length: 17 residues. The CDR3 nucleotides read TGTGCCTGGAGTCTAGGACTAGCGGGGGGGCAGGCAGATACGCAGTATTTT. It encodes CAWSLGLAGGQADTQYF.

This chain uses TRBV6-6 with TRBJ1-5; D might be TRBD1 (5 bases). The CDR3 extends over 15 amino acids. V lost 7 bases and J lost 0, with 13 bases in between. Looked up from germline, CDR1 is MNHNY and CDR2 is SVGAGI (reference sequence). The CDR3 protein is CASKDSPVSNQPQHF. The CDR3 DNA is TGTGCCAGCAAAGACAGCCCAGTTAGCAATCAGCCCCAGCATTTT.

About this clone itself: Other nucleotide sequences from this sample produce the same CDR3. The chain uses TRBV19 and TRBJ1-5; D is possibly TRBD1 (5 bases). V was clipped by 1 base and J by 4 bases, with 8 bases between them. Germline values: CDR1 LNHDA, CDR2 SQIVND (reference sequence). This CDR3 is built from 14 residues. For the CDR3, the DNA is TGTGCCAGTAGTATAGTCGGGGGGAATCAGCCCCAGCATTTT. Its translation is CASSIVGGNQPQHF.

The J gene is TRBJ2-3, the V gene TRBV6-6, with TRBD1 matching over 12 bases. This CDR3 region has 16 residues. CDR1 and CDR2 from the germline V gene are MNHNY and SVGAGI (reference sequence). The V gene end was trimmed by 0 bases and the J gene end by 5 bases; junction bases not matched to a gene: 3. The DNA for the CDR3 is TGTGCCAGCAGTTACTCGGGACAGGGGGCGCAAGATACGCAGTATTTT. Translating gives CASSYSGQGAQDTQYF.

This rearrangement joins TRBV7-9 to TRBJ1-2; possibly TRBD1 for D (5 bases). This CDR3 spans 13 amino acids. V was shortened by 0 bases and J by 8 bases, with 10 bases between the two germline ends. Germline-derived CDR1 and CDR2 are SEHNR and FQNEAQ (reference sequence). This CDR3 reads CASSLARQGGYTF. The DNA of the CDR3 is TGTGCCAGCAGCTTAGCCCGGCAGGGAGGCTACACCTTC.

The chain joins TRBV25-1 to TRBJ1-1; D is undetermined. This CDR3 has 15 residues. Trimming left V 3 bases short and J 2 bases short, with 13 bases between. In germline, CDR1 is MGHDK, CDR2 SYGVNS. Written as DNA, the CDR3 is TGTGCCAGCAGTGACTTATGGGCCCTCAACACTGAAGCTTTCTTT. This sequence encodes CASSDLWALNTEAFF.

The chain carries TRBV4-3 and TRBJ2-3, with TRBD2 matching 8 bases. The V gene end was trimmed by 5 bases and the J gene end by 3 bases; junction bases not matched to a gene: 7. The V gene's germline CDR1 is LGHNA and CDR2 YSLEER. This CDR3 comprises 15 residues. CDR3 protein: CASSVQRGSTDTQYF. DNA of the CDR3: TGCGCCAGCAGCGTCCAGCGGGGGAGTACAGATACGCAGTATTTT.

As for this clone: Additional DNA sequences in this sample encode the identical CDR3. The J gene is TRBJ1-3, the V gene TRBV9; D possibly corresponds to TRBD1 (5 bases). V was cut by 1 base and J by 0 bases, with 8 bases left in between. The CDR3 is 15 amino acids. Germline lookup yields CDR1 SGDLS and CDR2 YYNGEE. The CDR3 nucleotides read TGTGCCAGCAGCGTAACAGGATCCTCTGGAAACACCATATATTTT. Translation gives CASSVTGSSGNTIYF.

The chain links TRBV4-2 to TRBJ1-2; TRBD1 matches 8 bases. V dropped 0 bases and J dropped 3; count of bases not matched to a gene: 15. This CDR3 is 19 amino acids long. Germline loops: CDR1 LGHNA, CDR2 YNFKEQ. The CDR3 spells CASSQDLNFGTGSHYGYTF. CDR3 nucleotides: TGTGCCAGCAGCCAAGATCTAAATTTTGGGACAGGCTCCCACTATGGCTACACCTTC.